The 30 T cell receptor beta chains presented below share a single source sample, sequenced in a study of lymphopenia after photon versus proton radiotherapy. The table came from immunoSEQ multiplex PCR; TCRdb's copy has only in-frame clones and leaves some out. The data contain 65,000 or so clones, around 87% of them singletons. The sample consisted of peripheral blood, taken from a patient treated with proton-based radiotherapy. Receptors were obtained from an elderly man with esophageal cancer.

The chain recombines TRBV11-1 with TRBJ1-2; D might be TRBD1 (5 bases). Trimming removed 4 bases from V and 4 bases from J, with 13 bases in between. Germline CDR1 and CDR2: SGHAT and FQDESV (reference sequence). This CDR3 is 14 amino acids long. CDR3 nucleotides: TGTGCCAGCAGCTCAACAGGCGCACCCTATGGCTACACCTTC. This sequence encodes CASSSTGAPYGYTF.

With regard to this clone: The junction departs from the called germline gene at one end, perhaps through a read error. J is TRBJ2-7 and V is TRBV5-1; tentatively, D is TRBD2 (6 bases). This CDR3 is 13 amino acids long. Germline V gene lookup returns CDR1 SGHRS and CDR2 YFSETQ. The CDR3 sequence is CASSPSGVYEQCF. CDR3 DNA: TGCGCCAGCAGCCCGTCGGGGGTCTACGAGCAGTGCTTC.

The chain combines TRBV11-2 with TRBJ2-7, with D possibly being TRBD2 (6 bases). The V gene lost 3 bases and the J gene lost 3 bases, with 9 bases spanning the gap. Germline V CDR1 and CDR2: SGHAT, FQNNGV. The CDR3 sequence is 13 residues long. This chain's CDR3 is CASSLGLNYEQYF. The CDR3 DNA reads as TGTGCCAGCAGCTTGGGACTGAACTACGAGCAGTACTTC.

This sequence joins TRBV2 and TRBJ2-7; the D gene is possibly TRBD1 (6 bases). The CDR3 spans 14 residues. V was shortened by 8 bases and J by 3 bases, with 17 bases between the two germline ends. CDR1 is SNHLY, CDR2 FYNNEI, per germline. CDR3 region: CASEGTGFIYEQYF. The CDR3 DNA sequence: TGTGCCAGCGAGGGAACAGGGTTTATCTACGAGCAGTACTTC.

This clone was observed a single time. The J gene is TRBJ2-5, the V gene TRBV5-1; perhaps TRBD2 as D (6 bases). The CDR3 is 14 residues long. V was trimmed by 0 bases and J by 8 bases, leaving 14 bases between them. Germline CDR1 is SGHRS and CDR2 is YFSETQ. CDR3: CASSLGDSGVTQYF. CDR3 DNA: TGCGCCAGCAGCTTGGGGGACTCCGGTGTAACCCAGTACTTC.

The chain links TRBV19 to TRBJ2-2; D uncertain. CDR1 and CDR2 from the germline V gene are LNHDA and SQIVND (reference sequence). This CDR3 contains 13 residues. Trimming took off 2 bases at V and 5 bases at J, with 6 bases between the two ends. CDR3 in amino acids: CASSIRKTGELFF. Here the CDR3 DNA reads TGTGCCAGTAGTATAAGGAAAACCGGGGAGCTGTTTTTT.

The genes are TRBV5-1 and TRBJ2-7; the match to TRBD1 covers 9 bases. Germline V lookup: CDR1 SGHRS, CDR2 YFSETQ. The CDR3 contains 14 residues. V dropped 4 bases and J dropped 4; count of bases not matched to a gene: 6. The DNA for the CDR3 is TGCGCCAGCAGCCCGGGACAGGGTCTGTACGAGCAGTACTTC. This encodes CASSPGQGLYEQYF.

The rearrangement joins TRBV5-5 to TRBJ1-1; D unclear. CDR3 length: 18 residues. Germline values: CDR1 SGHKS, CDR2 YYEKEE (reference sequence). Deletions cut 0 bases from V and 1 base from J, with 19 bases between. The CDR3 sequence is CASSLARAEGRGNTEAFF. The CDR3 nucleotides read TGTGCCAGCAGCTTGGCCCGGGCCGAAGGGCGCGGGAACACTGAAGCTTTCTTT.

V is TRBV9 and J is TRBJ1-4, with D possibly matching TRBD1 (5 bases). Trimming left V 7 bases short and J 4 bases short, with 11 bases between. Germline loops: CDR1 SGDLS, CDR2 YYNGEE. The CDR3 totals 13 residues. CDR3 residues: CASGAGFNEKLFF. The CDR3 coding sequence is TGTGCCAGCGGGGCAGGCTTTAATGAAAAACTGTTTTTT.

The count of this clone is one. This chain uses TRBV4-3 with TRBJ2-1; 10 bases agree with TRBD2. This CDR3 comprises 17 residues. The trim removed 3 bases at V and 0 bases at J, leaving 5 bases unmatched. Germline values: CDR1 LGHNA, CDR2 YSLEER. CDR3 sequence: CASSHFPSGSSYNEQFF. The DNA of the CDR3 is TGCGCCAGCAGCCATTTCCCTAGCGGGAGCTCCTACAATGAGCAGTTCTTC.

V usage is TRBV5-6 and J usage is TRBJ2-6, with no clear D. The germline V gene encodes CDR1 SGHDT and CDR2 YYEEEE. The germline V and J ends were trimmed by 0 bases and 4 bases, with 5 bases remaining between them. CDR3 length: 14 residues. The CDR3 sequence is CASSLDGGANVLTF. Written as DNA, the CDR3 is TGTGCCAGCAGCTTGGATGGGGGGGCCAACGTCCTGACTTTC.

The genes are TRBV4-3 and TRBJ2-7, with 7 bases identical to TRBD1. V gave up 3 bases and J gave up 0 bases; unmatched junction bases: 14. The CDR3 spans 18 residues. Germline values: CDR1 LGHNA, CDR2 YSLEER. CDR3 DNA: TGCGCCAGCAGCCAGAGATATACGGGACAGATGGGCTCCTACGAGCAGTACTTC. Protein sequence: CASSQRYTGQMGSYEQYF.

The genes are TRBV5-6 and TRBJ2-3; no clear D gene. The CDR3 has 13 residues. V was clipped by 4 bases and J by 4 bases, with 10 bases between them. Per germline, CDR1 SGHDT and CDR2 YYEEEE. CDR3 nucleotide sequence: TGTGCCAGCAGCCCGGCGGTGGCAGATACGCAGTATTTT. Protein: CASSPAVADTQYF.

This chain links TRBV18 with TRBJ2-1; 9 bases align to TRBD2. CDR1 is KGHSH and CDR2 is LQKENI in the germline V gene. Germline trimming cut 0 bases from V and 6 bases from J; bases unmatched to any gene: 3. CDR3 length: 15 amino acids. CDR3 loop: CASSPPSLAGNEQFF. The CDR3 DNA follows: TGTGCCAGCTCACCACCCTCACTAGCGGGCAATGAGCAGTTCTTC.

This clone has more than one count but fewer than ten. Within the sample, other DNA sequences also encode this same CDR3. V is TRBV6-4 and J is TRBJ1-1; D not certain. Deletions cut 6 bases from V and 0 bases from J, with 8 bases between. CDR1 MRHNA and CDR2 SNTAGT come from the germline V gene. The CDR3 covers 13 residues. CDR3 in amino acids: CASRQSLNTEAFF. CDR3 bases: TGTGCCAGCAGACAGAGCTTGAACACTGAAGCTTTCTTT.

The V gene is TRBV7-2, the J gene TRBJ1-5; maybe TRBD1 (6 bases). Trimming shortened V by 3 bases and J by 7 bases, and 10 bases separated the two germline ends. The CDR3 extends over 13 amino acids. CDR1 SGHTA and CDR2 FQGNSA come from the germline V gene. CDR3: CASSLGTTQPQHF. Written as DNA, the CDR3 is TGTGCCAGCAGCTTGGGGACAACCCAGCCCCAGCATTTT.

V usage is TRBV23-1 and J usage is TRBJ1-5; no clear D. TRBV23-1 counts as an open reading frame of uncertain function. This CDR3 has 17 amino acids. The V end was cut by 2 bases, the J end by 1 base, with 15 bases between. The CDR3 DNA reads TGCGCCAGCAGTCAACCTGTTTTTGGAAGGAGCAATCAGCCCCAGCATTTT. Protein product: CASSQPVFGRSNQPQHF.

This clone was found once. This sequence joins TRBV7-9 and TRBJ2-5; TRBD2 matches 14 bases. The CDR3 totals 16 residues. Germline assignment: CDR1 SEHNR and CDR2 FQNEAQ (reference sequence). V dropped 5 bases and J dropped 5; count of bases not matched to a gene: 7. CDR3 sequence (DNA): TGTGCCAGCAGCCACCGACTAGCGGGGGGGCCGGAGACCCAGTACTTC. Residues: CASSHRLAGGPETQYF.

The CDR3 spells CASSPGEGVTEAFF. DNA of the CDR3: TGTGCCAGCAGCCCAGGGGAAGGGGTCACTGAAGCTTTCTTT. The chain uses TRBV7-9 and TRBJ1-1; weak D call: TRBD1 (6 bases). CDR1 and CDR2 (germline): SEHNR, FQNEAQ (reference sequence). This CDR3 is built from 14 residues. Trimming pared 5 bases from V and 4 bases from J, leaving 14 bases between.

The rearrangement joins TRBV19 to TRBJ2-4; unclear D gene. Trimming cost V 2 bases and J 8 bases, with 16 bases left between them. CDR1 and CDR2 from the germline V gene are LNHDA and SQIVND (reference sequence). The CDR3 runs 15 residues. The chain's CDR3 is CASSITSRRGDIQYF. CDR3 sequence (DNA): TGTGCCAGTAGTATAACGAGCCGCCGCGGAGACATTCAGTACTTC.

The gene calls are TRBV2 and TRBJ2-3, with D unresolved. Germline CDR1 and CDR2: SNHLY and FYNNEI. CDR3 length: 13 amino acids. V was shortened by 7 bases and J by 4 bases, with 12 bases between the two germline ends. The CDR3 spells CASNVWAADTQYF. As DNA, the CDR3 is TGTGCCAGCAATGTCTGGGCTGCAGATACGCAGTATTTT.

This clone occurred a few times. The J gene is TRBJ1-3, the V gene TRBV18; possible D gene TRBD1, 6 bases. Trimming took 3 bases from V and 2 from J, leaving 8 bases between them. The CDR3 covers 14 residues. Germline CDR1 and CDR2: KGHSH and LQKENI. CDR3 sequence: CASSPGHPGNTIYF. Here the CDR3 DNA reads TGTGCCAGCTCACCGGGACACCCTGGAAACACCATATATTTT.

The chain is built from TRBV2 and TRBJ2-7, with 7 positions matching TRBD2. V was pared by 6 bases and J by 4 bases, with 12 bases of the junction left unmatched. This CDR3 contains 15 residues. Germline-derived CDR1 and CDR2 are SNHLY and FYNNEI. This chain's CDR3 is CASSRGVRRVYEQYF. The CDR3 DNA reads TGTGCCAGCAGCCGGGGGGTTCGGAGGGTATACGAGCAGTACTTC.

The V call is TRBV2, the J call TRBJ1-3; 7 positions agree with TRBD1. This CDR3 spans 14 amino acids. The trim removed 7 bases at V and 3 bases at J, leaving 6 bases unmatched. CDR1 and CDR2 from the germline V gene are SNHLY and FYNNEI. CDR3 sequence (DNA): TGTGCCAGCAAATTTAACAGGGGTGGAAACACCATATATTTT. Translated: CASKFNRGGNTIYF.

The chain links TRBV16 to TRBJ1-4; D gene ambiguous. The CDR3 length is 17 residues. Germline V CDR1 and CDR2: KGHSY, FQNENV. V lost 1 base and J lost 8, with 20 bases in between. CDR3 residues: CASSQFNSPRMGEKLFF. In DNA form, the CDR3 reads TGTGCCAGCAGCCAATTTAATAGTCCAAGGATGGGGGAAAAACTGTTTTTT.

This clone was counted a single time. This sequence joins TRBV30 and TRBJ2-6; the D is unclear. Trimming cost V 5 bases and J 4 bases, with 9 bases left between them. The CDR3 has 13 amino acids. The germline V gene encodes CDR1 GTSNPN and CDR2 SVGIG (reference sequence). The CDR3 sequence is CAWSGLGANVLTF. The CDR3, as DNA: TGTGCCTGGTCCGGGCTAGGGGCCAACGTCCTGACTTTC.

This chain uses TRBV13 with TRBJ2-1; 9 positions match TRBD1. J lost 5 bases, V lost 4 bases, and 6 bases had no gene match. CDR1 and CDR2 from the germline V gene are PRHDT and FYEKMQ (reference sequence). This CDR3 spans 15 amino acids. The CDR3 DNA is TGTGCCAGCAGCTCTTACAGGGGGCGAGACAATGAGCAGTTCTTC. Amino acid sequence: CASSSYRGRDNEQFF. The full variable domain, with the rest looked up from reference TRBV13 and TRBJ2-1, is AAGVIQSPRHLIKEKRETATLKCYPIPRHDTVYWYQQGPGQDPQFLISFYEKMQSDKGSIPDRFSAQQFSDYHSELNMSSLELGDSALYFCASSSYRGRDNEQFFGPGTRLTVL.

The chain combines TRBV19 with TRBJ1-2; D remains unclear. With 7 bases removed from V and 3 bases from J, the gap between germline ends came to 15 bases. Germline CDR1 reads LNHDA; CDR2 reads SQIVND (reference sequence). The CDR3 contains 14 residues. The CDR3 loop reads CASKEVPPDYGYTF. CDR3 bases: TGTGCCAGTAAGGAGGTACCACCGGACTATGGCTACACCTTC.

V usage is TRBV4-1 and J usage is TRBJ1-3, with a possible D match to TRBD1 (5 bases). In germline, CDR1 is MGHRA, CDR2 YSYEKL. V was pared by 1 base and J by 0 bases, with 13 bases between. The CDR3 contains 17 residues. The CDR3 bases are TGCGCCAGCAGCCAAGGTCAGGGTAAATACTCTGGAAACACCATATATTTT. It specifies CASSQGQGKYSGNTIYF.

CDR3: CASAGGQSSYEQYF. CDR3 bases: TGTGCTAGTGCCGGGGGACAGTCATCCTACGAGCAGTACTTC. The genes are TRBV12-5 and TRBJ2-7; tentative D call: TRBD1 (7 bases). Germline CDR1 reads LGHNT; CDR2 reads FRNRAP. Trimming removed 7 bases at V and 1 base at J, with 14 bases between. The CDR3 spans 14 residues.